Below, one T cell receptor (beta chain) is given with its context. What it binds is unknown. The data are from a study of glioma-infiltrating T cells after dendritic cell vaccination. Overall study context: Patients received autologous tumor lysate-pulsed dendritic cell vaccination between about 2002 and 2013. Monocyte-derived dendritic cells, cultured six to seven days with IL-4 and GM-CSF, were pulsed with autologous tumor lysate. Study-level findings and limits: No direct clonality-survival link was found; a diverse polyclonal response may matter.

The CDR3 extends over 14 amino acids. V dropped 4 bases and J dropped 4 bases, with 9 bases sitting between them. Looked up from germline, CDR1 is SGHNT and CDR2 is YYREEE (reference sequence). Amplification used 60 V beta primers and 13 J beta primers. Only in-frame clones appear in the TCRdb table, and some are missing; sequencing was by immunoSEQ multiplex PCR. Of more than 95,000 clones in the sample, roughly 81% are singletons; the top ten hold approximately 12%. The origin of this receptor is a human donor with glioblastoma. The material sequenced was blood, taken before dendritic cell vaccination. V and J are TRBV5-4 and TRBJ1-6; tentative D call: TRBD1 (5 bases). In nucleotides, the CDR3 is TGTGCCAGCAGCGCCTCAGGGTATAATTCACCCCTCCACTTT. Encoded protein: CASSASGYNSPLHF.